The present entry profiles one T cell receptor beta chain with its context. The source of the sample is a study of OX40 agonist ivuxolimab in advanced cancers. The V gene's germline CDR1 is SGHRS and CDR2 YFSETQ. With 1 base clipped from V and 3 bases from J, the junction kept 6 bases outside the gene matches. This CDR3 contains 16 residues. Sequencing used immunoSEQ multiplex PCR; TCRdb keeps in-frame clones, though not all of them. This sample has approximately 89,000 clones; about nine tenths occur once, and the top ten carry over 0.3%. This chain joins TRBV5-1 and TRBJ1-4; TRBD1 aligns across 7 bases. The starting material was CD4+ or CD8+ T cells sorted from blood, obtained in a trial of the OX40 agonist ivuxolimab. The TCR was taken from an adult with an advanced solid tumor such as melanoma, head and neck, liver or kidney cancer. CDR3 in amino acids: CASSLQGGLANEKLFF. For the CDR3, the DNA is TGCGCCAGCAGCTTGCAAGGGGGCCTAGCTAATGAAAAACTGTTTTTT.